These 16 T cell receptor beta chains were sequenced from one sample in a study of blood T cell repertoires in COVID-19. TCRdb's copy holds only in-frame clones and misses some; the assay was immunoSEQ multiplex PCR. Among some 140,000 clones listed, around 78% were seen once. Sequencing used peripheral blood. These receptors all come from a man at least 80 years old with acute or convalescent COVID-19.

The genes are TRBV5-1 and TRBJ1-3; D is possibly TRBD1 (5 bases). The CDR3 has 17 residues. Germline lookup yields CDR1 SGHRS and CDR2 YFSETQ. The V end lost 2 bases, the J end lost 2 bases, and 17 bases lay between the germline ends. In DNA, the CDR3 is TGCGCCAGCAGCTTACTACCTGACAGAAAAACTGGAAACACCATATATTTT. Encoded protein: CASSLLPDRKTGNTIYF.

The CDR3 sequence is CASSAPTGKINQPQHF. CDR3 nucleotides: TGTGCCAGTAGTGCCCCGACAGGGAAGATCAATCAGCCCCAGCATTTT. The rearrangement joins TRBV19 to TRBJ1-5; 7 nucleotides agree with TRBD1. This CDR3 has 16 residues. CDR1 and CDR2 from the germline V gene are LNHDA and SQIVND (reference sequence). With 5 bases clipped from V and 3 bases from J, the junction kept 10 bases outside the gene matches.

CDR3: CASSRGAVDQPQHF. DNA for the CDR3: TGTGCCAGCAGCCGTGGGGCAGTAGATCAGCCCCAGCATTTT. This chain links TRBV5-4 with TRBJ1-5; tentative D call: TRBD1 (5 bases). The CDR3 has 14 residues. Germline assignment: CDR1 SGHNT and CDR2 YYREEE (reference sequence). V lost 4 bases to trimming and J lost 5 bases, with 13 bases between them.

This chain uses TRBV14 with TRBJ2-1; weak D call: TRBD2 (7 bases). From germline, CDR1 is SGHDN and CDR2 FVKESK. CDR3 length: 17 residues. V lost 0 bases, J lost 7 bases, and 19 bases lay in between. The CDR3: CASSQEIPLRGANEQFF. For the CDR3, the DNA is TGTGCCAGCAGCCAAGAAATACCCTTACGGGGGGCGAATGAGCAGTTCTTC. The entire variable domain, with the rest obtained from reference TRBV14 and TRBJ2-1, is as follows: EAGVTQFPSHSVIEKGQTVTLRCDPISGHDNLYWYRRVMGKEIKFLLHFVKESKQDESGMPNNRFLAERTGGTYSTLKVQPAELEDSGVYFCASSQEIPLRGANEQFFGPGTRLTVL.

The CDR3 nucleotides read TGCGCCAGCAGCTTGGTGGAGGGGAAGGTTGCTGGCTACACCTTC. It translates to CASSLVEGKVAGYTF. This chain joins TRBV5-1 and TRBJ1-2; a weak D match, TRBD1 (5 bases). The length of the CDR3 is 15 residues. The germline V gene has CDR1 SGHRS and CDR2 YFSETQ. V was trimmed by 0 bases and J by 7 bases, leaving 16 bases between them.

This clone was found a few times. The chain has TRBV6-4 and TRBJ1-2; 8 nucleotides align to TRBD1. CDR1 is MRHNA and CDR2 is SNTAGT in the germline V gene. Unmatched junction bases numbered 4, after V lost 6 bases and J lost 4 bases. The CDR3 totals 13 residues. This CDR3 reads CASRRGQGYGYTF. The CDR3 nucleotides are TGTGCCAGCAGGAGAGGACAGGGCTATGGCTACACCTTC.

Only a few counts were recorded for this clone. J is TRBJ2-3 and V is TRBV19, with 13 bases matching TRBD2. Trimming at V came to 10 bases and at J to 0 bases, leaving 13 bases not matched to a gene. This CDR3 spans 18 amino acids. The germline V gene has CDR1 LNHDA and CDR2 SQIVND (reference sequence). CDR3 amino acids: CATSQRLAGGTSTDTQYF. The CDR3, as DNA: TGTGCCACTTCCCAGCGACTAGCGGGGGGCACTAGCACAGATACGCAGTATTTT.

This clone has just a few counts. This chain uses TRBV18 with TRBJ2-1; 7 nucleotides agree with TRBD1. V lost 3 bases, J lost 7 bases, and 6 bases stayed unmatched. The CDR3 is made up of 14 amino acids. The germline gives CDR1 KGHSH, CDR2 LQKENI. In nucleotides, the CDR3 is TGTGCCAGCTCACCCGGGACAGCCAAGAATGAGCAGTTCTTC. Translation gives CASSPGTAKNEQFF.

The chain combines TRBV10-3 with TRBJ2-5; 9 positions agree with TRBD2. Germline loops: CDR1 ENHRY, CDR2 SYGVKD. Trimming removed 3 bases from V and 5 bases from J; junction bases left unmatched: 7. This CDR3 comprises 15 residues. The CDR3 protein is CAISDLGGRAETQYF. DNA for the CDR3: TGTGCCATCAGTGATTTGGGCGGGAGGGCGGAGACCCAGTACTTC.

This chain links TRBV3-1 (or the pseudogene TRBV3-2) with TRBJ1-6; D perhaps matches TRBD1 (5 bases). V was trimmed by 1 base and J by 7 bases, leaving 11 bases between them. Germline assignment: CDR1 LGHDT and CDR2 YNNKEL (reference sequence). The CDR3 has 15 residues. CDR3 amino acids: CASSQGSGRNSPLHF. CDR3 nucleotide sequence: TGTGCCAGCAGCCAAGGGTCAGGGAGGAATTCACCCCTCCACTTT.

The chain is built from TRBV5-1 and TRBJ1-2, with D possibly being TRBD1 (6 bases). Germline lookup yields CDR1 SGHRS and CDR2 YFSETQ. The CDR3 extends over 12 amino acids. The ends were cut back, 2 bases at V and 8 bases at J, with 10 bases in the middle. CDR3 DNA: TGCGCCAGCAGCTTCTCAGGGGAGGGCTACACCTTC. It encodes CASSFSGEGYTF.

CDR3 residues: CASHGQGNDGYTF. The CDR3 bases are TGTGCCTCTCACGGACAGGGGAATGATGGCTACACCTTC. This sequence joins TRBV10-3 and TRBJ1-2, with TRBD1 matching over 9 bases. Germline V CDR1 and CDR2: ENHRY, SYGVKD. With 11 bases clipped from V and 6 bases from J, the junction kept 10 bases outside the gene matches. The CDR3 covers 13 residues.

This clone was seen only once. The rearrangement joins TRBV30 to TRBJ2-7; D is possibly TRBD1 (6 bases). The CDR3 is 17 residues long. V gave up 2 bases and J gave up 4 bases, with 24 bases separating them. Per germline, CDR1 GTSNPN and CDR2 SVGIG (reference sequence). CDR3 sequence: CAWSKKSGTRGGYEQYF. The CDR3 DNA follows: TGTGCCTGGAGTAAAAAATCCGGGACCCGAGGGGGTTACGAGCAGTACTTC. The full variable domain, with the rest looked up from reference TRBV30 and TRBJ2-7, is SQTIHQWPATLVQPVGSPLSLECTVEGTSNPNLYWYRQAAGRGLQLLFYSVGIGQISSEVPQNLSASRPQDRQFILSSKKLLLSDSGFYLCAWSKKSGTRGGYEQYFGPGTRLTVT.

The rearrangement links TRBV15 to TRBJ2-1; TRBD1 agrees at 8 bases. Germline V gene lookup returns CDR1 LNHNV and CDR2 YYDKDF (reference sequence). The V segment lost 7 bases and the J segment 4 bases; nucleotides outside the gene matches: 12. The CDR3 sequence is 16 residues long. CDR3 region: CATTLRLGTGYNEQFF. The CDR3 region has the DNA TGTGCCACCACCCTGAGACTCGGGACAGGTTACAATGAGCAGTTCTTC.

This rearrangement joins TRBV27 to TRBJ1-1; 8 nucleotides match TRBD1. The CDR3 is 14 residues long. Germline values: CDR1 MNHEY, CDR2 SMNVEV (reference sequence). Unmatched junction bases numbered 5, after V lost 7 bases and J lost 1 base. The CDR3 nucleotides read TGTGCCAGCACGAAACAGGGGGGGAACACTGAAGCTTTCTTT. Its protein is CASTKQGGNTEAFF.

This chain connects TRBV27 to TRBJ2-7; 8 bases line up with TRBD1. CDR3 size: 14 residues. V lost 4 bases and J lost 0; bases outside the gene matches: 2. From germline, CDR1 is MNHEY and CDR2 SMNVEV (reference sequence). CDR3 sequence: CASSWDRYSYEQYV. As DNA, the CDR3 is TGTGCCAGCAGTTGGGACAGGTACTCCTACGAGCAGTACGTC.